The next 19 T cell receptor beta chains were all read from a single sample in a study of vaccination effects on CD4 cells after COVID-19. Following a roughly ten-day culture, CD4+ T cells were purified. Vaccination of participants consisted of two doses of either the BNT162b2 or mRNA-1273 vaccine. What these receptors recognize is not known. Sequencing used immunoSEQ multiplex PCR; TCRdb keeps in-frame clones, though not all of them. This table holds about 66,000 clones, around 85% found once. Source: CD4+ T cells from PBMCs cultured without peptide, taken after COVID-19 vaccination. These receptor sequences come from a human donor who received a COVID-19 vaccine.

The chain uses TRBV24-1 and TRBJ2-5; D may correspond to TRBD1 or TRBD2 (6 bases each). The germline V gene encodes CDR1 KGHDR and CDR2 SFDVKD. The ends were cut back, 3 bases at V and 5 bases at J, with 12 bases in the middle. The CDR3 is 14 residues long. As DNA, the CDR3 is TGTGCCACCAGTGATCCGGGGGCCAGTGAGACCCAGTACTTC. This gives the protein CATSDPGASETQYF.

The V call is TRBV5-8, the J call TRBJ1-5; unclear D gene. With 2 bases removed from V and 5 bases from J, the gap between germline ends came to 8 bases. This CDR3 has 13 residues. The germline V gene encodes CDR1 SGHTS and CDR2 YDEGEE. CDR3 sequence reads: CASSFRLDQPQHF. The CDR3 DNA sequence: TGTGCCAGCAGCTTCCGGCTTGATCAGCCCCAGCATTTT. Based on the CDR3 plus reference TRBV5-8 and TRBJ1-5, the full variable domain is EAGVTQSPTHLIKTRGQQATLRCSPISGHTSVYWYQQALGLGLQFLLWYDEGEERNRGNFPPRFSGRQFPNYSSELNVNALELEDSALYLCASSFRLDQPQHFGDGTRLSIL.

This chain connects TRBV5-4 to TRBJ2-5; D is unclear. Trimming took off 0 bases at V and 4 bases at J, with 10 bases between the two ends. CDR3 size: 14 residues. Per germline, CDR1 SGHNT and CDR2 YYREEE (reference sequence). CDR3 nucleotide sequence: TGTGCCAGCAGCTTGGGGCTGGGTGGAGAGACCCAGTACTTC. Translated: CASSLGLGGETQYF.

The rearrangement uses TRBV5-1 and TRBJ2-7; D possibly corresponds to TRBD2 (5 bases). Germline V CDR1 and CDR2: SGHRS, YFSETQ. The CDR3 is 15 residues long. V lost 1 base and J 4 bases, leaving 15 bases between the germline ends. The CDR3 nucleotides read TGCGCCAGCAGCTTGACATTCGGGGATTCATACGAGCAGTACGTC. This gives the protein CASSLTFGDSYEQYV.

The chain joins TRBV28 to TRBJ2-1, with 12 bases fitting TRBD2. V lost 6 bases, J lost 2 bases, and 2 bases stayed unmatched. Germline loops: CDR1 MDHEN, CDR2 SYDVKM. This CDR3 has 15 amino acids. DNA for the CDR3: TGTGCCAGCAGCAGACTAGCGGGGGCCTACAATGAGCAGTTCTTC. This codes for CASSRLAGAYNEQFF.

The V and J genes are TRBV23-1 and TRBJ1-2; 7 nucleotides align to TRBD1. TRBV23-1 is classed as an ORF, of uncertain function. With V trimmed by 3 bases and J by 1 base, 5 bases remained unmatched. The CDR3 runs 15 residues. CDR3 in DNA: TGCGCCAGCAGTCATCGGGGACAGTTTAACTATGGCTACACCTTC. Translating gives CASSHRGQFNYGYTF.

The CDR3 sequence is CASSEDGSTVAGELFF. In nucleotides, the CDR3 is TGCGCCAGCAGCGAGGACGGCTCCACCGTGGCCGGGGAGCTGTTTTTT. V gene TRBV5-1 combines with J gene TRBJ2-2; no definite D call. The V gene lost 4 bases and the J gene lost 6 bases, with 19 bases spanning the gap. Germline V gives CDR1 SGHRS, CDR2 YFSETQ. This CDR3 comprises 16 residues.

The V and J genes are TRBV12-3 or TRBV12-4 and TRBJ2-3; no definite D call. V was trimmed by 3 bases and J by 6 bases, leaving 7 bases between them. The CDR3 runs 12 residues. The chain's CDR3 is CASSFVADTQYF. CDR3 in DNA: TGTGCCAGCAGTTTCGTGGCCGATACGCAGTATTTT.

This clone was picked up a small number of times. The genes are TRBV7-3 and TRBJ1-6, with unresolved D. CDR3 length: 15 amino acids. Germline assignment: CDR1 SGHTA and CDR2 FQGTGA. Trimming took 1 base from V and 5 from J, leaving 9 bases between them. CDR3 region: CASSLMPGNNSPLHF. The CDR3 region has the DNA TGTGCCAGCAGCTTAATGCCAGGCAATAATTCACCCCTCCACTTT.

V gene TRBV5-5 combines with J gene TRBJ1-2, with D tentatively TRBD1 (6 bases). This CDR3 spans 14 amino acids. Germline V gene data show CDR1 as SGHKS and CDR2 as YYEKEE (reference sequence). V lost 1 base, J lost 6 bases, and 13 bases lay in between. CDR3 bases: TGTGCCAGCAGCTTGACAGGACAGATCGATGGCTACACCTTC. Translating it yields CASSLTGQIDGYTF. Filled out from reference TRBV5-5 and TRBJ1-2, the complete variable domain reads DAGVTQSPTHLIKTRGQQVTLRCSPISGHKSVSWYQQVLGQGPQFIFQYYEKEERGRGNFPDRFSARQFPNYSSELNVNALLLGDSALYLCASSLTGQIDGYTFGSGTRLTVV.

This chain joins TRBV28 and TRBJ1-5, with a tentative D call TRBD1 (6 bases). V lost 6 bases, J lost 7 bases, and 16 bases lay in between. From germline, CDR1 is MDHEN and CDR2 SYDVKM. This CDR3 spans 14 amino acids. The CDR3 DNA is TGTGCCAGCAGATTACAGGGTGTGGGACAGCCCCAGCATTTT. It is translated as CASRLQGVGQPQHF.

This clone appeared a single time. The chain is built from TRBV5-1 and TRBJ2-3; TRBD1 agrees at 7 bases. The V and J ends lost 4 bases and 4 bases, in that order; junction bases with no gene match: 9. Germline values: CDR1 SGHRS, CDR2 YFSETQ. The length of the CDR3 is 15 residues. CDR3 bases: TGCGCCAGCAGCCTACCCACCACAGGGGCAGATACGCAGTATTTT. Translating gives CASSLPTTGADTQYF.

The CDR3 nucleotides are TGTGCCAGCTCACCAGGTGTTTTGATTAGCAATCAGCCCCAGCATTTT. This gives the protein CASSPGVLISNQPQHF. V and J are TRBV18 and TRBJ1-5; D gene ambiguous. V lost 2 bases, J lost 0 bases, and 11 bases lay in between. Germline CDR1 reads KGHSH; CDR2 reads LQKENI. The CDR3 runs 16 residues.

The chain uses TRBV2 and TRBJ1-3, with a possible D match to TRBD1 (5 bases). The length of the CDR3 is 16 residues. Germline V gene lookup returns CDR1 SNHLY and CDR2 FYNNEI. V lost 7 bases, J lost 0 bases, and 16 bases lay in between. The CDR3 DNA reads TGTGCCAGCATTCGAGACAGATCAATCTCTGGAAACACCATATATTTT. It translates to CASIRDRSISGNTIYF.

The chain recombines TRBV11-2 with TRBJ2-1; D unresolved. Deletions cut 1 base from V and 7 bases from J, with 14 bases between. The CDR3 extends over 15 amino acids. Germline lookup yields CDR1 SGHAT and CDR2 FQNNGV. DNA of the CDR3: TGTGCCAGCAGCTTAGGGGCACTACCCACAAATGAGCAGTTCTTC. Amino acids: CASSLGALPTNEQFF.

In its sample, this clone was seen a few times. The chain is built from TRBV7-8 and TRBJ2-2, with 10 bases identical to TRBD1. This CDR3 has 16 amino acids. CDR1 and CDR2 from the germline V gene are SGHVS and FQNEAQ. The trim removed 6 bases at V and 4 bases at J, leaving 8 bases unmatched. In nucleotides, the CDR3 is TGTGCCAGCAGTCGACAGGGGGCCTTAGGCACCGGGGAGCTGTTTTTT. Translating it yields CASSRQGALGTGELFF.

This rearrangement joins TRBV6-1 to TRBJ2-7; 8 bases are a match to TRBD1. The V segment lost 2 bases and the J segment 3 bases; nucleotides outside the gene matches: 3. This CDR3 contains 14 residues. Germline assignment: CDR1 MNHNS and CDR2 SASEGT. CDR3 in amino acids: CASSERTGFYEQYV. In nucleotides, the CDR3 is TGTGCCAGCAGTGAAAGGACAGGGTTCTACGAGCAGTACGTC.

V usage is TRBV5-1 and J usage is TRBJ2-5; D is uncertain. V dropped 4 bases and J dropped 5 bases, with 15 bases sitting between them. The CDR3 has 14 residues. Germline values: CDR1 SGHRS, CDR2 YFSETQ. CDR3 bases: TGCGCCAGCAGCCCCGAAGGTCACGGGGAGACCCAGTACTTC. Translating gives CASSPEGHGETQYF. Supplemented by reference TRBV5-1 and TRBJ2-5, the full variable domain reads KAGVTQTPRYLIKTRGQQVTLSCSPISGHRSVSWYQQTPGQGLQFLFEYFSETQRNKGNFPGRFSGRQFSNSRSEMNVSTLELGDSALYLCASSPEGHGETQYFGPGTRLLVL.

The chain carries TRBV2 and TRBJ2-1; no definite D call. Germline V gives CDR1 SNHLY, CDR2 FYNNEI. The V and J ends lost 2 bases and 5 bases respectively, with 7 bases between them. This CDR3 has 13 residues. CDR3 sequence (DNA): TGTGCCAGCAGTGAACTGACGAACAATGAGCAGTTCTTC. Its protein product is CASSELTNNEQFF.